This T cell receptor beta chain was identified during a study of radiotherapy plus CTLA-4 blockade in lung cancer. Note on this clone: Its antigen is still unknown.

Trimming removed 0 bases from V and 1 base from J, with 15 bases in between. The germline V gene has CDR1 LGHNA and CDR2 YNFKEQ. This CDR3 has 17 residues. Repertoires were generated with immunoSEQ multiplex PCR, while TCRdb's copy carries only in-frame clones and drops some. This sample has 85,000 to 100,000 clones, with around 90% found just once. Study results and limitations: TCR clones of tumor origin grew in blood after radiotherapy plus ipilimumab. Increased serum interferon-beta after radiation also reportedly predicted response strongly.

Sequenced material: peripheral blood, taken from a patient treated with radiotherapy plus ipilimumab. V is TRBV4-2 and J is TRBJ1-2; tentatively, D is TRBD1 (6 bases). This TCR was sampled from a human donor with non-small cell lung cancer that progressed on radiotherapy plus ipilimumab. The CDR3 nucleotides are TGTGCCAGCAGCCAAGACACAGGGAAAGCCAATAACTATGGCTACACCTTC. Protein product: CASSQDTGKANNYGYTF.